These 17 T cell receptor beta chains were sequenced from one sample in a study of Ad26.COV2.S vaccination and SARS-CoV-2 variants. As for treatment: 15 to 20 received Ad26.COV2.S at low or high dose, single or two shots; roughly five received placebo; per-sample allocation not given. Material that was analyzed had been drawn on day 63 after the first vaccine or placebo injection. Sequencing was performed with immunoSEQ multiplex PCR; in TCRdb, only in-frame clones are kept and a portion is missing. The sample lists approximately 350,000 clones, around 87% occurring once. The material was peripheral blood, obtained in a trial of Ad26.COV2.S vaccine versus placebo. All receptors come from a person between 18 and 65 years old who received the Ad26.COV2.S COVID-19 vaccine or a placebo.

The J gene is TRBJ1-1, the V gene TRBV7-3, with TRBD1 identical over 7 bases. With V trimmed by 3 bases and J by 3 bases, 1 base remained unmatched. CDR1 SGHTA and CDR2 FQGTGA come from the germline V gene. The length of the CDR3 is 13 residues. The DNA for the CDR3 is TGTGCCAGCAGCTTCGACAGGGACACTGAAGCTTTCTTT. This sequence encodes CASSFDRDTEAFF.

CDR3 sequence: CASSFLSLEQYF. The DNA for the CDR3 is TGTGCCAGCAGCTTTCTTTCTCTCGAGCAGTACTTC. The J gene is TRBJ2-7, the V gene TRBV11-2; D not certain. Trimming took 3 bases from V and 6 from J, leaving 9 bases between them. The CDR3 spans 12 residues. The germline V gene encodes CDR1 SGHAT and CDR2 FQNNGV.

The rearrangement uses TRBV6-6 and TRBJ1-5; 7 nucleotides line up with TRBD1. In germline, CDR1 is MNHNY, CDR2 SVGAGI (reference sequence). The CDR3 consists of 16 residues. The ends lost 5 bases at V and 1 base at J; junction bases unmatched: 8. As DNA, the CDR3 is TGTGCCAGCAGTCCAAGAGGACAGGAAAGCAATCAGCCCCAGCATTTT. It specifies CASSPRGQESNQPQHF.

The rearrangement uses TRBV29-1 and TRBJ2-7, with TRBD1 matching over 9 bases. With V trimmed by 5 bases and J by 1 base, 15 bases remained unmatched. CDR1 SQVTM and CDR2 ANQGSEA come from the germline V gene. The CDR3 sequence is 17 residues long. The CDR3 spells CSVTGTGYRGSSYEQYF. CDR3 DNA sequence: TGCAGCGTTACCGGGACAGGGTATAGGGGCTCGTCCTACGAGCAGTACTTC.

The chain uses TRBV5-1 and TRBJ2-1; 10 nucleotides agree with TRBD1. The CDR3 has 19 residues. Germline lookup yields CDR1 SGHRS and CDR2 YFSETQ. The ends lost 0 bases at V and 0 bases at J; junction bases unmatched: 9. In DNA, the CDR3 is TGCGCCAGCAGCTTGGTCCATCGGACAGGGGGGAGCTCCTACAATGAGCAGTTCTTC. It codes for CASSLVHRTGGSSYNEQFF.

This sequence joins TRBV6-5 and TRBJ1-1; 7 bases are shared with TRBD1. The junction had 1 base not matched to a gene; V was cut back by 6 bases and J by 0 bases. Germline assignment: CDR1 MNHEY and CDR2 SVGAGI. The CDR3 has 13 amino acids. The CDR3 DNA is TGTGCCAGCAGGGGACAGCTGAACACTGAAGCTTTCTTT. Its protein is CASRGQLNTEAFF.

The rearrangement joins TRBV6-5 to TRBJ1-5; a weak D match, TRBD1 (6 bases). CDR3 length: 15 residues. Trimming removed 6 bases at V and 3 bases at J, with 15 bases between. CDR1 MNHEY and CDR2 SVGAGI come from the germline V gene. CDR3 nucleotide sequence: TGTGCCAGCAGGAGGGTGGGGGCAGTCAATCAGCCCCAGCATTTT. Translating gives CASRRVGAVNQPQHF.

The CDR3 coding sequence is TGCGCCAGCAGCTCGGGACTAGGGGAACTCGTGATCGGGGAGCTGTTTTTT. Amino acids: CASSSGLGELVIGELFF. The genes are TRBV5-1 and TRBJ2-2; TRBD2 matches at 8 bases. The CDR3 covers 17 residues. Trimming at V came to 3 bases and at J to 7 bases, leaving 14 bases not matched to a gene. Germline V lookup: CDR1 SGHRS, CDR2 YFSETQ.

This rearrangement joins TRBV7-2 to TRBJ2-5; a possible D gene is TRBD2 (7 bases). The CDR3 sequence is 17 residues long. The V and J ends lost 1 base and 4 bases respectively, with 19 bases between them. The germline gives CDR1 SGHTA, CDR2 FQGNSA. This CDR3 is CASSLVFRGGAGETQYF. The CDR3 DNA follows: TGTGCCAGCAGCTTAGTATTTAGGGGGGGGGCCGGAGAGACCCAGTACTTC.

The gene calls are TRBV30 and TRBJ1-3; D is unclear. Germline-derived CDR1 and CDR2 are GTSNPN and SVGIG (reference sequence). There are 13 residues in the CDR3. Deletions cut 4 bases from V and 2 bases from J, with 9 bases between. The CDR3 DNA is TGTGCCTGGACACACCAGGCTGGAAACACCATATATTTT. Protein: CAWTHQAGNTIYF.

The V and J genes are TRBV3-1 (or the pseudogene TRBV3-2) and TRBJ1-3; no reliable D call. The germline CDR1 and CDR2 sequences are LGHDT and YNNKEL (reference sequence). The CDR3 has 15 residues. V lost 0 bases, J lost 4 bases, and 10 bases lay in between. CDR3 DNA sequence: TGTGCCAGCAGCCAAGATCCATATCGGGGAAACACCATATATTTT. Encoded protein: CASSQDPYRGNTIYF.

The chain is built from TRBV9 and TRBJ1-3, with D uncertain. The CDR3 sequence is 14 residues long. Deletions cut 4 bases from V and 9 bases from J, with 17 bases between. CDR1 SGDLS and CDR2 YYNGEE come from the germline V gene. The CDR3 nucleotides read TGTGCCAGCAGCCCCCACCGCCTGGAGAGCACCATATATTTT. This encodes CASSPHRLESTIYF.

The V call is TRBV11-2, the J call TRBJ1-3, with 8 bases matching TRBD1. J was trimmed by 2 bases and V by 4 bases; bases with no gene match: 4. This CDR3 region has 15 residues. Germline V lookup: CDR1 SGHAT, CDR2 FQNNGV. The CDR3 protein is CASSSGQGPGNTIYF. CDR3 DNA sequence: TGTGCCAGCAGCTCCGGACAGGGACCTGGAAACACCATATATTTT.

V gene TRBV5-1 combines with J gene TRBJ2-7; 10 bases are shared with TRBD2. Germline CDR1 and CDR2: SGHRS and YFSETQ. The CDR3 spans 17 residues. The trim removed 4 bases at V and 2 bases at J, leaving 12 bases unmatched. The DNA for the CDR3 is TGCGCCAGCAGCATAGCCCCAGGGACTAGCGTTACCTACGAGCAGTACTTC. As protein: CASSIAPGTSVTYEQYF.

This clone was seen a single time. This rearrangement joins TRBV3-1 (or the pseudogene TRBV3-2) to TRBJ1-2, with D unclear. The CDR3 has 14 amino acids. In germline, CDR1 is LGHDT, CDR2 YNNKEL (reference sequence). V shed 0 bases and J shed 7 bases, with 12 bases lying between them. The CDR3 sequence: CASSQDPTPGGYTF. CDR3 sequence (DNA): TGTGCCAGCAGCCAAGATCCTACGCCGGGTGGCTACACCTTC.

This chain uses TRBV7-8 with TRBJ1-2; 11 nucleotides match TRBD1. V was clipped by 5 bases and J by 7 bases; unmatched bases: 6. CDR3 length: 14 amino acids. Germline lookup yields CDR1 SGHVS and CDR2 FQNEAQ. The CDR3 region is CASSPGQGASGYTF. As DNA, the CDR3 is TGTGCCAGCAGCCCAGGACAGGGGGCGAGTGGCTACACCTTC.

The V call is TRBV4-3, the J call TRBJ2-5, with TRBD1 identical over 9 bases. CDR3 length: 15 amino acids. Per the germline V gene, CDR1 is LGHNA and CDR2 is YSLEER. The trim removed 1 base at V and 7 bases at J, leaving 7 bases unmatched. The CDR3, as DNA: TGCGCCAGCAGCCAAGGAAGACAGGGGGTGGGGACCCAGTACTTC. This encodes CASSQGRQGVGTQYF.